A selection of T cell receptor beta chains follows, all from one sample in a study of control samples from healthy donors and cancer patients. The table came from immunoSEQ multiplex PCR; TCRdb's copy has only in-frame clones and leaves some out. This sample has some 87,000 clones, with 75% to 85% found just once. Input material: PBMCs. The receptors derive from a man aged 60-69 years with head and neck cancer. The CDR3 runs from the conserved cysteine through the conserved F or W. D genes are given only for firm matches. Not every row has a clone size; where given, it reads once, few, many or a size class.

CDR3,DNA,size,V,J,D
CASSLEPNNEQFF,TGTGCCAGCAGCTTAGAACCTAACAATGAGCAGTTCTTC,NA,TRBV11-3,TRBJ2-1,NA
CASSHPGTLRNIQYF,TGTGCCAGCAGTCATCCGGGAACCCTGAGGAACATTCAGTACTTC,NA,TRBV6-5,TRBJ2-4,NA
CASSLQGASVYEQYF,TGTGCCAGCAGCCTACAGGGGGCGTCGGTCTACGAGCAGTACTTC,NA,TRBV3-1/TRBV3-2,TRBJ2-7,TRBD1
CASSRGLAGGGAEQYF,TGTGCCAGCAGCCGGGGACTAGCGGGAGGAGGAGCCGAGCAGTACTTC,once,TRBV3-1/TRBV3-2,TRBJ2-7,TRBD2
CASRRGYNEQFF,TGTGCCAGCAGGCGGGGCTACAATGAGCAGTTCTTC,NA,TRBV27,TRBJ2-1,NA
CASSSNRDRAGNTIYF,TGTGCCAGCTCATCCAACCGGGACAGGGCTGGAAACACCATATATTTT,NA,TRBV18,TRBJ1-3,TRBD1
CASSLGRSSGNTIYF,TGCGCCAGCAGCCTGGGACGGAGCTCTGGAAACACCATATATTTT,NA,TRBV5-1,TRBJ1-3,NA
CASTAGNNSPLHF,TGTGCCAGCACGGCGGGAAATAATTCACCCCTCCACTTT,NA,TRBV3-1/TRBV3-2,TRBJ1-6,NA
CASSSGFDEQFF,TGTGCCAGCAGTTCAGGGTTTGATGAGCAGTTCTTC,once,TRBV2,TRBJ2-1,NA
CASSQGVAGYGYTF,TGTGCCAGCAGCCAAGGGGTCGCGGGCTATGGCTACACCTTC,NA,TRBV3-1/TRBV3-2,TRBJ1-2,NA
CSVAQGSSMKTEAFF,TGCAGCGTTGCCCAAGGATCCTCCATGAAGACTGAAGCTTTCTTT,NA,TRBV29-1,TRBJ1-1,NA
CASSIDRGNTEAFF,TGTGCCAGCAGCATCGACAGGGGGAACACTGAAGCTTTCTTT,NA,TRBV5-4,TRBJ1-1,TRBD1
CASSFEGQGLNTEAFF,TGTGCCAGCAGTTTCGAGGGACAGGGCCTCAACACTGAAGCTTTCTTT,NA,TRBV2,TRBJ1-1,TRBD1
CASSIDTNHNYGYTF,TGTGCCAGTAGTATAGATACGAATCATAACTATGGCTACACCTTC,NA,TRBV19,TRBJ1-2,NA
CSAGARQYF,TGCAGTGCTGGGGCCCGGCAGTATTTT,NA,TRBV20-1,TRBJ2-3,NA
CASSLGTAQETQYF,TGTGCCAGCAGCCTAGGGACAGCCCAAGAGACCCAGTACTTC,NA,TRBV7-2,TRBJ2-5,TRBD1
CASSLRTVNTEAFF,TGTGCCAGCAGCCTGCGGACAGTGAACACTGAAGCTTTCTTT,NA,TRBV14,TRBJ1-1,NA
CASSPQIPRPPGGFGEQFF,TGTGCCAGCAGCCCCCAAATCCCACGGCCCCCGGGAGGGTTCGGTGAGCAGTTCTTC,NA,TRBV7-9,TRBJ2-1,TRBD2
CASSILGVVATYNEQFF,TGTGCCAGTAGTATTTTAGGGGTTGTAGCGACCTACAATGAGCAGTTCTTC,NA,TRBV19,TRBJ2-1,NA
CASSLQGAYGYTF,TGTGCCAGCAGTCTACAGGGGGCGTATGGCTACACCTTC,NA,TRBV12-3/TRBV12-4,TRBJ1-2,TRBD1
CASSQGAGLDGELFF,TGTGCCAGCAGCCAGGGGGCAGGGCTGGACGGGGAGCTGTTTTTT,few,TRBV7-9,TRBJ2-2,TRBD1
CAWTPELAGDHNEQFF,TGTGCCTGGACTCCAGAGCTAGCGGGAGACCACAATGAGCAGTTCTTC,NA,TRBV30,TRBJ2-1,TRBD2
CASRGTGTSGTDTQYF,TGTGCCAGTAGAGGAACCGGGACTAGCGGGACAGATACGCAGTATTTT,few,TRBV19,TRBJ2-3,TRBD2
CASSSSLGRHYNEQFF,TGTGCCAGCAGTTCCTCCCTCGGGAGGCACTACAATGAGCAGTTCTTC,NA,TRBV28,TRBJ2-1,TRBD2
CATKREGNTDTQYF,TGCGCCACCAAGAGGGAGGGGAACACAGATACGCAGTATTTT,NA,TRBV5-1,TRBJ2-3,TRBD2
CASSLGLEVFSGYTF,TGTGCCAGCAGCTTGGGCTTAGAGGTTTTTAGTGGCTACACCTTC,NA,TRBV5-6,TRBJ1-2,NA
CASSQEVRGLMNTEAFF,TGCGCCAGCAGCCAAGAAGTGCGGGGGTTAATGAACACTGAAGCTTTCTTT,NA,TRBV4-1,TRBJ1-1,NA
CASSYSTPGQAYEQYF,TGTGCCAGCAGTTACTCGACCCCGGGACAGGCCTACGAGCAGTACTTC,NA,TRBV6-5,TRBJ2-7,TRBD1
CASSLVLLGHEQYF,TGCGCCAGCAGCTTGGTACTACTGGGCCACGAGCAGTACTTC,few,TRBV5-1,TRBJ2-7,NA
CASSRGDGNSPLHF,TGTGCCAGCTCACGGGGGGATGGAAACTCACCCCTCCACTTT,NA,TRBV18,TRBJ1-6,NA
CASSLTGLGMYEQYF,TGTGCCAGCAGCTTAACCGGCCTGGGGATGTACGAGCAGTACTTC,few,TRBV7-9,TRBJ2-7,NA